This entry features one T cell receptor beta chain sequence. Authors' methods: Reference gene primer amplification gave nucleated cell count estimates. Method: immunoSEQ multiplex PCR; TCRdb's copy keeps in-frame clones and lacks some. V and J calls and clone size are copied from that table; D and trimming were computed from the DNA. The sample shows roughly 100,000 clones, 84% of them seen only once. The data belong to a study of blood T cell repertoires in COVID-19. The overall study: PBMCs, B-cell-depleted T cells, or T cells were the source of the cDNA or gDNA that made up the material.

CDR3 size: 14 residues. V lost 2 bases and J lost 5, with 13 bases in between. Germline V lookup: CDR1 SEHNR, CDR2 FQNEAQ (reference sequence). This clonotype was sampled from a human donor in a cohort sampled during active COVID-19. Sequencing input: peripheral blood. The chain is built from TRBV7-9 and TRBJ2-7; a weak D match, TRBD1 (5 bases). The CDR3 DNA is TGTGCCAGCAGCTTACGGAAGGGGTTCAACGAGCAGTACTTC. Translating gives CASSLRKGFNEQYF.